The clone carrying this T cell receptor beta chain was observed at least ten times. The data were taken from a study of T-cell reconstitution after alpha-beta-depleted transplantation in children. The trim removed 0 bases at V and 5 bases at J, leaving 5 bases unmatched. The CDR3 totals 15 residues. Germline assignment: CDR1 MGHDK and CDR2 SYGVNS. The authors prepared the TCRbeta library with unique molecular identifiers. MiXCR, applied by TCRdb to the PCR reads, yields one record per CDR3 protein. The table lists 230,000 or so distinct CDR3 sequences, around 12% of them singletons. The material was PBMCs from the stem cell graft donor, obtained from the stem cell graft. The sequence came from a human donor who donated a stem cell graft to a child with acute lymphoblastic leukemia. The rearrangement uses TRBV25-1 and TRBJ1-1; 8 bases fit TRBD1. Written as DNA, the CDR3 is TGTGCCAGCAGTGAATACGGCAGGGGGCAAACTGAAGCTTTCTTT. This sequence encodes CASSEYGRGQTEAFF. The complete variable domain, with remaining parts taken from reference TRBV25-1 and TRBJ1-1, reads EADIYQTPRYLVIGTGKKITLECSQTMGHDKMYWYQQDPGMELHLIHYSYGVNSTEKGDLSSESTVSRIRTEHFPLTLESARPSHTSQYLCASSEYGRGQTEAFFGQGTRLTVV.